The source of this TCR beta chain is a study of post-analysis software for immune sequencing data. Study-wide findings and caveats: With TRBV5-6, TRBV5-1 and TRBV20-1 included, a handful of TRBV segments were more frequent in patients than in controls. Significantly decreased normalized Chao1 diversity was recorded for multiple sclerosis patients relative to controls. With F measure, samples from one preparation batch clustered together strongly.

TCR beta cDNA libraries had unique molecular identifiers. TCRdb re-called the PCR reads through MiXCR, storing one row per CDR3 protein. This table holds about 500,000 distinct CDR3 sequences, roughly 45% found once. As for this clonotype: Its antigen is still unknown.

This CDR3 has 19 amino acids. V shed 3 bases, J shed 0 bases, and the junction held 11 bases outside the gene matches. The receptor comes from a girl aged 5-17 years with multiple sclerosis. The chain employs TRBV12-3 or TRBV12-4 and TRBJ1-5; 10 bases map to TRBD1. The sequencing sample was made of blood. The CDR3 sequence is CASSFLDRGIWYSNQPQHF. CDR3 DNA sequence: TGTGCCAGCAGTTTTTTGGACAGGGGGATTTGGTATAGCAATCAGCCCCAGCATTTT.